This TCR beta chain is drawn from a study of blood T cell repertoires in COVID-19. Between the trimmed V and J ends, which lost 0 bases and 4 bases, there was a span of 4 bases. Germline values: CDR1 LGHNA, CDR2 YSLEER. The CDR3 is made up of 13 amino acids. The method was immunoSEQ multiplex PCR; TCRdb's version includes in-frame clones alone and lacks a portion of them. The sample includes over 250,000 clones, 89% seen only once; the top ten take approximately 13%. The TCR comes from a woman aged 55-69 years with acute or convalescent COVID-19. This chain connects TRBV4-3 to TRBJ1-5; D is uncertain. The specimen sequenced was peripheral blood. This chain's CDR3 is CASSQDPNQPQHF. CDR3 nucleotides: TGCGCCAGCAGCCAAGATCCAAATCAGCCCCAGCATTTT.